The 17 T cell receptor beta chains below all came from one sample that was sequenced in a study of T-cell memory formation after mild COVID-19. TCRdb itself ran the 5' RACE reads through MiXCR, one entry per CDR3 protein. Here the sample spans just under 150,000 distinct CDR3 sequences, about a fifth being singletons. Sequenced input: PBMCs or a T cell subset sorted from them (not recorded which). The origin of the receptors is an adult woman who had mild COVID-19 (a few samples of this study predate the infection). Cell type and time point are not known.

This clonotype occurred a few times. CDR3 DNA: TGTGCCAGCAGCCGGGACCACTACGAGCAGTACTTC. Encoded protein: CASSRDHYEQYF. The chain recombines TRBV12-3 or TRBV12-4 with TRBJ2-7; D possibly uses TRBD1 or TRBD2 (5 bases each). The V and J ends lost 6 bases and 3 bases respectively, with 9 bases between them. The length of the CDR3 is 12 residues.

J is TRBJ2-1 and V is TRBV29-1, with D possibly TRBD2 on 5 matching bases. V was trimmed by 0 bases and J by 0 bases, leaving 9 bases between them. Per the germline V gene, CDR1 is SQVTM and CDR2 is ANQGSEA. This CDR3 is built from 15 residues. Here the CDR3 reads CSVEEGALSYNEQFF. The DNA for the CDR3 is TGCAGCGTTGAAGAGGGAGCACTCTCCTACAATGAGCAGTTCTTC.

This clonotype was observed at least ten times. The chain couples TRBV18 to TRBJ2-5; 7 bases agree with TRBD1. After removal of 3 bases from V and 2 bases from J, the junction contained 0 bases not matched to a gene. The CDR3 runs 13 residues. Germline CDR1 and CDR2: KGHSH and LQKENI. CDR3 in DNA: TGTGCCAGCTCACCGGGACAGCAAGAGACCCAGTACTTC. Its protein product is CASSPGQQETQYF.

This clonotype was detected a few times. This chain links TRBV24-1 with TRBJ1-2; D is unclear. This CDR3 contains 14 residues. V was clipped by 1 base and J by 4 bases, with 9 bases between them. In germline, CDR1 is KGHDR, CDR2 SFDVKD. CDR3 sequence (DNA): TGTGCCACCAGTGATTTCGGGTTATCCTATGGCTACACCTTC. This translates into CATSDFGLSYGYTF.

This rearrangement joins TRBV7-6 to TRBJ2-5; possibly TRBD2 for D (6 bases). V lost 4 bases and J lost 5, with 11 bases in between. The germline V gene encodes CDR1 SGHVS and CDR2 FNYEAQ. The CDR3 has 13 amino acids. For the CDR3, the DNA is TGTGCCAGCAGCTCTACCCGGGGGGAGACCCAGTACTTC. This codes for CASSSTRGETQYF.

This clonotype showed up just a few times. The CDR3: CASSRGLGTYGYTF. The CDR3 nucleotides are TGTGCCAGCAGCAGGGGTTTGGGGACCTATGGCTACACCTTC. The V call is TRBV27, the J call TRBJ1-2, with D maybe TRBD1 (6 bases). Trimming left V 6 bases short and J 4 bases short, with 15 bases between. Germline values: CDR1 MNHEY, CDR2 SMNVEV (reference sequence). This CDR3 is 14 amino acids long.

A few counts support this clonotype. The V gene is TRBV5-1, the J gene TRBJ1-4; weak D call: TRBD1 (6 bases). The CDR3 covers 16 residues. Per the germline V gene, CDR1 is SGHRS and CDR2 is YFSETQ. V lost 1 base and J 1 base, leaving 11 bases between the germline ends. Here the CDR3 reads CASSLQGPGTNEKLFF. The CDR3 region has the DNA TGCGCCAGCAGCTTGCAGGGGCCGGGAACTAATGAAAAACTGTTTTTT. Filled out from reference TRBV5-1 and TRBJ1-4, the complete variable domain reads KAGVTQTPRYLIKTRGQQVTLSCSPISGHRSVSWYQQTPGQGLQFLFEYFSETQRNKGNFPGRFSGRQFSNSRSEMNVSTLELGDSALYLCASSLQGPGTNEKLFFGSGTQLSVL.

V and J are TRBV7-9 and TRBJ1-4; no clear D. CDR1 and CDR2 from the germline V gene are SEHNR and FQNEAQ (reference sequence). V shed 5 bases and J shed 10 bases, with 23 bases lying between them. The length of the CDR3 is 16 residues. CDR3 sequence: CASSPPSGKMVGKLFF. For the CDR3, the DNA is TGTGCCAGCAGCCCCCCCTCGGGGAAGATGGTGGGAAAACTGTTTTTT.

In this sample, this clonotype turned up a few times. This chain joins TRBV24-1 and TRBJ1-2, with 12 positions matching TRBD1. CDR1 and CDR2 from the germline V gene are KGHDR and SFDVKD. Trimming removed 5 bases from V and 2 bases from J; junction bases left unmatched: 8. The CDR3 runs 17 residues. Written as DNA, the CDR3 is TGTGCCACCAGTGGGGATCTGGGGACAGGGGGCAACTATGGCTACACCTTC. It yields the protein CATSGDLGTGGNYGYTF.

This clonotype was picked up a small number of times. J is TRBJ2-5 and V is TRBV12-3 or TRBV12-4; TRBD2 agrees at 11 bases. V was clipped by 6 bases and J by 1 base; unmatched bases: 1. CDR3 size: 14 residues. The CDR3 region is CASRGTSGQETQYF. The CDR3 DNA reads TGTGCCAGCAGAGGGACTAGCGGCCAAGAGACCCAGTACTTC.

V is TRBV4-3 and J is TRBJ1-1; D not certain. Trimming cost V 1 base and J 10 bases, with 13 bases left between them. The CDR3 is 13 amino acids. The germline gives CDR1 LGHNA, CDR2 YSLEER. In DNA, the CDR3 is TGCGCCAGCAGCCAAGGATGGGGTTTCGGAGCTTTCTTT. This gives the protein CASSQGWGFGAFF.

The chain combines TRBV27 with TRBJ2-7; 10 bases agree with TRBD2. CDR1 and CDR2 from the germline V gene are MNHEY and SMNVEV (reference sequence). Germline trimming cut 4 bases from V and 3 bases from J; bases unmatched to any gene: 6. The CDR3 extends over 15 amino acids. This chain's CDR3 is CASSSGLARRYEQYF. CDR3 DNA: TGTGCCAGCAGTTCGGGACTAGCGCGCCGCTACGAGCAGTACTTC.

This clonotype was recorded many times. The chain joins TRBV7-9 to TRBJ2-1; possibly TRBD1 for D (5 bases). The V end was cut by 8 bases, the J end by 2 bases, with 13 bases between. The CDR3 length is 14 residues. CDR1 and CDR2 from the germline V gene are SEHNR and FQNEAQ (reference sequence). The CDR3 reads CASGRDETYNEQFF. As DNA, the CDR3 is TGTGCCAGCGGCAGGGATGAGACCTACAATGAGCAGTTCTTC. The full variable domain, completed using reference TRBV7-9 and TRBJ2-1, is DTGVSQNPRHKITKRGQNVTFRCDPISEHNRLYWYRQTLGQGPEFLTYFQNEAQLEKSRLLSDRFSAERPKGSFSTLEIQRTEQGDSAMYLCASGRDETYNEQFFGPGTRLTVL.

This clonotype was detected a few times. V and J are TRBV27 and TRBJ1-2; 8 bases line up with TRBD1. V was clipped by 5 bases and J by 5 bases; unmatched bases: 7. Germline CDR1 and CDR2: MNHEY and SMNVEV (reference sequence). The CDR3 loop spans 14 amino acids. The CDR3 DNA reads TGTGCCAGCAGTAAAGGGGACAGGCGATATGGCTACACCTTC. Translation: CASSKGDRRYGYTF.

The V call is TRBV24-1, the J call TRBJ2-5; tentatively, D is TRBD1 (6 bases). The CDR3 has 15 amino acids. Trimming took off 4 bases at V and 2 bases at J, with 13 bases between the two ends. CDR1 is KGHDR, CDR2 SFDVKD, per germline. The CDR3 sequence is CATSEGRGNQETQYF. DNA of the CDR3: TGTGCCACCAGTGAAGGAAGGGGGAATCAAGAGACCCAGTACTTC.

The rearrangement links TRBV18 to TRBJ1-4; the D is unclear. Germline values: CDR1 KGHSH, CDR2 LQKENI. CDR3 length equals 15 residues. V lost 1 base and J 9 bases, leaving 15 bases between the germline ends. The CDR3: CASSPQSTPGKKLFF. The DNA of the CDR3 is TGTGCCAGCTCACCACAGTCAACCCCTGGGAAAAAACTGTTTTTT.

The V gene is TRBV29-1, the J gene TRBJ2-2, with TRBD1 matching 7 bases. Per germline, CDR1 SQVTM and CDR2 ANQGSEA. This CDR3 comprises 15 residues. V lost 7 bases, J lost 4 bases, and 12 bases stayed unmatched. This chain's CDR3 is CSAYLRDSLTGELFF. CDR3 DNA sequence: TGCAGCGCCTACTTGAGGGACAGCCTCACCGGGGAGCTGTTTTTT.